This is a list of T cell receptor beta chains from one sample in a study of blood T cell repertoires in COVID-19. Some clones are missing from TCRdb's copy, which holds only in-frame ones; the method was immunoSEQ multiplex PCR. The sample has over 400,000 clones, 70% to 90% seen once. Sample: peripheral blood. The receptors shown here come from a woman aged 45 to 65 with COVID-19, enrolled during active disease. CDR3s include the opening cysteine and the closing phenylalanine or tryptophan. The D gene is left open where the match is weak. Clone size is stated in some rows and not others, as once, few, many or a class when expanded.

D gene	J gene	clone size	V gene	CDR3 protein	CDR3 DNA
NA	TRBJ2-1	NA	TRBV11-2	CASSLKLGTPPHNEQFF	TGTGCCAGCAGCTTAAAGTTAGGGACTCCCCCCCACAATGAGCAGTTCTTC
NA	TRBJ2-5	once	TRBV9	CASSVGAGAVGETQYF	TGTGCCAGCAGCGTAGGGGCAGGGGCCGTGGGGGAGACCCAGTACTTC
TRBD2	TRBJ2-3	NA	TRBV6-5	CASSYSRDYNTDTQYF	TGTGCCAGCAGTTACTCCAGGGACTATAACACAGATACGCAGTATTTT
TRBD2	TRBJ2-3	NA	TRBV15	CATRRGAGGVITDTQYF	TGTGCCACCAGGCGGGGTGCGGGGGGAGTAATTACAGATACGCAGTATTTT
TRBD1	TRBJ2-7	NA	TRBV13	CASSLDGTGSYEQYF	TGTGCCAGCAGCTTAGATGGGACAGGCTCCTACGAGCAGTACTTC
NA	TRBJ1-2	few	TRBV14	CASSQGLGAYGYTF	TGTGCCAGCAGCCAGGGACTGGGCGCCTATGGCTACACCTTC
NA	TRBJ1-5	NA	TRBV28	CASSEMRQPQHF	TGTGCCAGCAGCGAGATGCGTCAGCCCCAGCATTTT
TRBD1	TRBJ1-5	NA	TRBV30	CAWSVGTVSNQPQHF	TGTGCCTGGAGTGTCGGGACAGTTAGCAATCAGCCCCAGCATTTT
TRBD1	TRBJ1-5	NA	TRBV2	CASTARDRGNNQPQHF	TGTGCCAGCACTGCCCGGGACAGGGGGAACAATCAGCCCCAGCATTTT
NA	TRBJ2-1	NA	TRBV11-3	CASSFTGAAEQFF	TGTGCCAGCAGCTTCACGGGAGCAGCCGAGCAGTTCTTC
NA	TRBJ2-7	NA	TRBV30	CAWSVGLLDEQYF	TGTGCCTGGAGTGTGGGACTCCTCGACGAGCAGTACTTC
TRBD1	TRBJ1-4	NA	TRBV30	CAWRGQPNEKLFF	TGTGCCTGGCGGGGACAGCCTAATGAAAAACTGTTTTTT
TRBD1	TRBJ2-5	NA	TRBV5-6	CASSLPTGGAETQYF	TGTGCCAGCAGCTTACCAACAGGGGGCGCGGAGACCCAGTACTTC
TRBD2	TRBJ2-1	NA	TRBV7-2	CASSFTSGQGNEQFF	TGTGCCAGCAGCTTCACTAGCGGACAAGGCAATGAGCAGTTCTTC
TRBD2	TRBJ2-3	NA	TRBV15	CATSLTSGGADTQYF	TGTGCCACCAGCCTGACTAGCGGGGGGGCAGATACGCAGTATTTT
NA	TRBJ1-1	once	TRBV10-3	CAIPYRWTEAFF	TGTGCCATTCCTTACAGATGGACTGAAGCTTTCTTT
NA	TRBJ1-1	NA	TRBV9	CASSVVTAGATEAFF	TGTGCCAGCAGCGTAGTGACAGCAGGGGCCACTGAAGCTTTCTTT
TRBD1	TRBJ1-1	NA	TRBV30	CAWRRGDRAMNTEAFF	TGTGCCTGGCGAAGGGGGGACAGAGCTATGAACACTGAAGCTTTCTTT
NA	TRBJ1-5	NA	TRBV28	CASSLVIRVMDQPQHF	TGTGCCAGCAGTTTGGTGATCAGGGTCATGGATCAGCCCCAGCATTTT
TRBD1	TRBJ1-2	once	TRBV19	CASSITGGGNGYTF	TGTGCCAGTAGTATTACAGGGGGCGGCAATGGCTACACCTTC